Listed below are T cell receptor beta chains from one sample, sequenced in a study of blood T cell repertoires in COVID-19. Repertoires were generated with immunoSEQ multiplex PCR, while TCRdb's copy carries only in-frame clones and drops some. The sample records about 210,000 clones, 88% being singletons. Sequenced sample: PBMCs or T cells enriched from blood (not recorded which). The receptors come from a woman aged 40 to 50 with acute COVID-19. Both conserved end residues are part of each CDR3. The D gene is left open where the match is weak. Only some rows state a clone size, as once, few, many or a class for expanded clones.

>-|TRBJ2-1|TRBV5-8|-
TGTGCCAGCAGTTTAGCGGAAACCTACAATGAGCAGTTCTTC
CASSLAETYNEQFF
>-|TRBJ2-5|TRBV10-3|TRBD1
TGTGCCACCGACAGGGGGGGTCCAATGGAGACCCAGTACTTC
CATDRGGPMETQYF
>-|TRBJ1-5|TRBV6-2/TRBV6-3|TRBD1
TGTGCCAGCAGTTTAACGGGACAGGGTCGTTTCTCTCAGCCCCAGCATTTT
CASSLTGQGRFSQPQHF
>-|TRBJ1-2|TRBV7-2|TRBD1
TGTGCCAGCAGCTTAGCCGGGACAGCCTTTAACTATGGCTACACCTTC
CASSLAGTAFNYGYTF
>-|TRBJ2-7|TRBV2|-
TGTGCCATCGGAGGGAAAGGCTCCTACGAGCAGTACTTC
CAIGGKGSYEQYF
>-|TRBJ1-2|TRBV7-8|-
TGTGCCAGCAGTTTCTCGCGGACAGACACTAACTATGGCTACACCTTC
CASSFSRTDTNYGYTF
>-|TRBJ1-1|TRBV7-9|-
TGTGCCAGCAGCCCCTCGGGGGGCACTGAAGCTTTCTTT
CASSPSGGTEAFF
>-|TRBJ2-2|TRBV3-1/TRBV3-2|-
TGTGCCAGCAGCCAAGGGCCAGGAACTTTCACCGGGGAGCTGTTTTTT
CASSQGPGTFTGELFF
>-|TRBJ2-2|TRBV19|TRBD1
TGTGCCAGTAGTCCAGGGGGGACAGGGACGAACACCGGGGAGCTGTTTTTT
CASSPGGTGTNTGELFF
>once|TRBJ1-2|TRBV5-1|-
TGCGCCAGCAGTCTGGCCGGCGGAACATCTAACTATGGCTACACCTTC
CASSLAGGTSNYGYTF
>-|TRBJ2-5|TRBV3-1/TRBV3-2|-
TGTGCCAGCAGCCAAGAAAAACTAGGAGGGCAAGAGACCCAGTACTTC
CASSQEKLGGQETQYF
>once|TRBJ2-3|TRBV4-1|TRBD2
TGCGCCAGCAGCCAATACTTCCTTAGCGGGGGGGCCGCAGATACGCAGTATTTT
CASSQYFLSGGAADTQYF
>-|TRBJ2-1|TRBV7-9|-
TGTGCCAGCAGCTTAAACTATGAGCAGTTCTTC
CASSLNYEQFF
>-|TRBJ2-5|TRBV18|TRBD1
TGTGCCAGCTCACCACCGGACAGGCCGGGGGAGACCCAGTACTTC
CASSPPDRPGETQYF
>-|TRBJ2-1|TRBV7-9|-
TGTGCCAGCAGCCTCCGGACAGCCTACAATGAGCAGTTCTTC
CASSLRTAYNEQFF
>-|TRBJ1-1|TRBV4-3|TRBD1
TGCGCCAGCAGCCAACGACAGGGGAACACTGAAGCTTTCTTT
CASSQRQGNTEAFF
>-|TRBJ2-5|TRBV19|-
TGTGCCAGTAGTCGGGGAATAGGGGGTCCGGAGACCCAGTACTTC
CASSRGIGGPETQYF
>-|TRBJ1-1|TRBV6-2/TRBV6-3|-
TGTGCCAGCAGTCCGTACCTGCTAAACACTGAAGCTTTCTTT
CASSPYLLNTEAFF
>-|TRBJ1-2|TRBV11-2|-
TGTGCCAGCAGCTCCGGACAAGTTTATGGCTACACCTTC
CASSSGQVYGYTF
>-|TRBJ1-2|TRBV12-3/TRBV12-4|TRBD1
TGTGCCAGCAGCCCACAGGGGAACTATGGCTACACCTTC
CASSPQGNYGYTF
>-|TRBJ2-1|TRBV24-1|TRBD2
TGTGCCACCAGTGAGCAGACTAGCGGGAGGGCCGGGACTGAGCAGTTCTTC
CATSEQTSGRAGTEQFF
>-|TRBJ2-7|TRBV30|TRBD1
TGTGCCTGGAGTAATCCCCACGGGACAGGGGTCTACGAGCAGTACTTC
CAWSNPHGTGVYEQYF
>-|TRBJ2-1|TRBV27|TRBD2
TGTGCCAGCAGTTTATCTCTGGGACTAGCGGGAGTCCCTAATGAGCAGTTCTTC
CASSLSLGLAGVPNEQFF
>-|TRBJ2-3|TRBV30|-
TGTGCCCGAACAAGGACTTTGGAGACAGATACGCAGTATTTT
CARTRTLETDTQYF